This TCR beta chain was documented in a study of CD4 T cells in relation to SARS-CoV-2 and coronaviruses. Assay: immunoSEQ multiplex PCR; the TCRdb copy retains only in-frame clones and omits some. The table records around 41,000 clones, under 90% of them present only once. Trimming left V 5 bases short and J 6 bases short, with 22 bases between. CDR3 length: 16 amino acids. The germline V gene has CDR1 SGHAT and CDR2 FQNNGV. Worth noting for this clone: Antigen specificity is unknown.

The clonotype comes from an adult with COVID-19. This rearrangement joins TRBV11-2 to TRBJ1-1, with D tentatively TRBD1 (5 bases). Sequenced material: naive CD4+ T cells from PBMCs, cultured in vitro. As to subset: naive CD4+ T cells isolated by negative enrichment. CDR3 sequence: CASSRIQYPDSSEAFF. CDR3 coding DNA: TGTGCCAGCAGCCGCATTCAATACCCCGACAGCTCTGAAGCTTTCTTT.